The entry below describes one T cell receptor beta chain. This specimen comes from a study of blood T cell repertoires in COVID-19. Across the whole study: Donors in the United States, Italy and Spain gave samples during acute or convalescent COVID-19.

Assay used: immunoSEQ multiplex PCR; TCRdb lists only in-frame clones, some missing. The sample contains hundreds of thousands of clones, approximately 90% of which appear only once. All enrollees were roughly 18 to 90 years old and from roughly 26 US areas. Self-reported history from a screening survey and questionnaire set each donor's cohort. The clonotype was recovered from a man aged 50 to 60 who had been exposed to COVID-19. The sample consisted of PBMCs or T cells enriched from blood (not recorded which).

CDR3 amino acids: CSVEAGRGGYEQYF. The CDR3 DNA follows: TGCAGCGTTGAAGCTGGGAGGGGAGGCTACGAGCAGTACTTC. V is TRBV29-1 and J is TRBJ2-7; TRBD2 matches 7 bases. The CDR3 has 14 residues. V lost 1 base to trimming and J lost 3 bases; unmatched junction nucleotides: 6. The germline V gene has CDR1 SQVTM and CDR2 ANQGSEA.